These 2 T cell receptor beta chains came from one sample sequenced in a study of molecular identifiers for immune sequencing clone quantification. TCRdb reprocessed the PCR reads via MiXCR and lists one record per CDR3 protein. The sample has around 480,000 distinct CDR3 sequences, roughly a fifth seen once. Sequencing used naive CD8+ T cells from blood, with Jurkat cell RNA spiked in. Documented subset: FACS-sorted CD8+CD4-CCR7+CD45RA+ naive T cells. These receptors were collected from a human donor in good health. Some libraries in this study had Jurkat cell RNA spiked in.

The rearrangement uses TRBV14 and TRBJ2-7, with 11 bases that match TRBD2. V dropped 4 bases and J dropped 0; count of bases not matched to a gene: 2. The CDR3 consists of 15 residues. Germline V gene lookup returns CDR1 SGHDN and CDR2 FVKESK. DNA for the CDR3: TGTGCCAGCAGCCGGACTAGCGGGCCCTCCTACGAGCAGTACTTC. It encodes CASSRTSGPSYEQYF.

DNA for the CDR3: TGTGCCAGCAGCCTAACGGGGACAGGGATTAGTACAGATACGCAGTATTTT. The encoded protein is CASSLTGTGISTDTQYF. The chain recombines TRBV12-3 or TRBV12-4 with TRBJ2-3; 9 bases match TRBD1. The J segment lost 3 bases and the V segment lost 6 bases, leaving 13 bases of the junction unmatched. This CDR3 is 17 amino acids long.